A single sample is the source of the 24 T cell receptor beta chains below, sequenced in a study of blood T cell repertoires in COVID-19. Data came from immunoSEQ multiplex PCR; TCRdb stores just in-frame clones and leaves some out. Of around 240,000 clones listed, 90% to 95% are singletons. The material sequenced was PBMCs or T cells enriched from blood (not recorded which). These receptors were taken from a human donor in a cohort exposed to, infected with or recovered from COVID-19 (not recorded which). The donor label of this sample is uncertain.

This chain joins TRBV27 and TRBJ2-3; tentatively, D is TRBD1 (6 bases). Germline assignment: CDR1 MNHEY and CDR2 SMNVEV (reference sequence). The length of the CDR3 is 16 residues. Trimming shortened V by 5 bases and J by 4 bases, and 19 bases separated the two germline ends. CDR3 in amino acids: CASSPDQGQFADTQYF. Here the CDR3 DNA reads TGTGCCAGCAGTCCTGATCAGGGGCAGTTCGCAGATACGCAGTATTTT.

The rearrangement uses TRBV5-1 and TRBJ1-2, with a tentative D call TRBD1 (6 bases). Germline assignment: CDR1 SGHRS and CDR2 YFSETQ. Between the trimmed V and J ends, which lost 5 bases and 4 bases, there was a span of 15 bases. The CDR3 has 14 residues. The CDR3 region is CASSGDIYSYGYTF. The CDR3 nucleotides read TGCGCCAGCAGTGGGGACATATATTCCTATGGCTACACCTTC.

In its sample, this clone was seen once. This CDR3 is CASSPGGISPLHF. CDR3 coding DNA: TGTGCCAGCAGCCCAGGGGGCATTTCACCCCTCCACTTT. The V call is TRBV12-3 or TRBV12-4, the J call TRBJ1-6; 8 positions match TRBD1. CDR3 length: 13 amino acids. With V trimmed by 6 bases and J by 9 bases, 4 bases remained unmatched.

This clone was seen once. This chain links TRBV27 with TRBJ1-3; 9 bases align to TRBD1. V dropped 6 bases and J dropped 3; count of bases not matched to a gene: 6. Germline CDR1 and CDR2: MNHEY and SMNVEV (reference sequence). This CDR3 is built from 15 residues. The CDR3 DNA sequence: TGTGCCAGCAGCCCGGGACAGGGAGGTGGAAACACCATATATTTT. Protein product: CASSPGQGGGNTIYF.

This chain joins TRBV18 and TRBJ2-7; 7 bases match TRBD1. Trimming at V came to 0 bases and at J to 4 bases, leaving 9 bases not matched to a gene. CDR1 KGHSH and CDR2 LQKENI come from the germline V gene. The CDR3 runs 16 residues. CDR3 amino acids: CASSPPNSNRGYEQYF. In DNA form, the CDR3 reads TGTGCCAGCTCACCACCGAATAGTAACAGGGGATACGAGCAGTACTTC. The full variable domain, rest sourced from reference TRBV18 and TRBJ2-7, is NAGVMQNPRHLVRRRGQEARLRCSPMKGHSHVYWYRQLPEEGLKFMVYLQKENIIDESGMPKERFSAEFPKEGPSILRIQQVVRGDSAAYFCASSPPNSNRGYEQYFGPGTRLTVT.

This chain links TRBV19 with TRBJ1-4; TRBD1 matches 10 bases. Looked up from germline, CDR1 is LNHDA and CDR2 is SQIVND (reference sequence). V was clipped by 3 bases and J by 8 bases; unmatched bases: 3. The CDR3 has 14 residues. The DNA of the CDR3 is TGTGCCAGTAGTATTGGGACAGGGGTCGAAAAACTGTTTTTT. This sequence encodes CASSIGTGVEKLFF.

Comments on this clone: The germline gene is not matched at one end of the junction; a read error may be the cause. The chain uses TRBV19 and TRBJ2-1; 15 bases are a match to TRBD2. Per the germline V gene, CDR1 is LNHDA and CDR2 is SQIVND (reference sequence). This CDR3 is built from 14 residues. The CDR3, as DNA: TGTGCCAGTAGATGGACTAGCGGGGGGGATGAACAGTTCTTC. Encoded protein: CASRWTSGGDEQFF.

This CDR3 reads CASTRLQITGELFF. The CDR3 region has the DNA TGTGCCAGCACTAGACTTCAAATCACCGGGGAGCTGTTTTTT. The rearrangement links TRBV2 to TRBJ2-2; D unresolved. Per the germline V gene, CDR1 is SNHLY and CDR2 is FYNNEI. CDR3 length: 14 amino acids. V was trimmed by 7 bases and J by 4 bases, leaving 13 bases between them. The whole variable domain, remainder taken from reference TRBV2 and TRBJ2-2, is EPEVTQTPSHQVTQMGQEVILRCVPISNHLYFYWYRQILGQKVEFLVSFYNNEISEKSEIFDDQFSVERPDGSNFTLKIRSTKLEDSAMYFCASTRLQITGELFFGEGSRLTVL.

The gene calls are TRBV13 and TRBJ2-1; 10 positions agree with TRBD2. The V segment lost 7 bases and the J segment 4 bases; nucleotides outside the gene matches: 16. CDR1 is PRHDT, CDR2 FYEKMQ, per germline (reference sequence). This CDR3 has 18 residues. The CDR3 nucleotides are TGTGCCAGCACACCGCCACGTATAGCGGGGGGCCCTTACAATGAGCAGTTCTTC. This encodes CASTPPRIAGGPYNEQFF.

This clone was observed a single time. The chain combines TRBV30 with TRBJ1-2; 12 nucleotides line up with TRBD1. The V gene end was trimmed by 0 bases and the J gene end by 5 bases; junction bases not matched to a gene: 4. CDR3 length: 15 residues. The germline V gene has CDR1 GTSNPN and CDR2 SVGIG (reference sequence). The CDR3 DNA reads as TGTGCCTGGAGTGTAGGGGACAGGGGGCTATATGGCTACACCTTC. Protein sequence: CAWSVGDRGLYGYTF.

The CDR3 loop is CASKMSGADGYTF. In DNA, the CDR3 is TGTGCCAGTAAAATGTCAGGGGCGGACGGCTACACCTTC. The rearrangement uses TRBV19 and TRBJ1-2; D perhaps matches TRBD1 (6 bases). V lost 7 bases to trimming and J lost 8 bases, with 17 bases between them. Germline V lookup: CDR1 LNHDA, CDR2 SQIVND (reference sequence). This CDR3 has 13 amino acids.

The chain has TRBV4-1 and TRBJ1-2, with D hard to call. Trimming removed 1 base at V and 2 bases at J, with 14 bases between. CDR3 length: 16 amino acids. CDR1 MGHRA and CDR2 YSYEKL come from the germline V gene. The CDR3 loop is CASSQGARQANYGYTF. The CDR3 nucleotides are TGCGCCAGCAGCCAAGGGGCCCGACAAGCCAACTATGGCTACACCTTC.

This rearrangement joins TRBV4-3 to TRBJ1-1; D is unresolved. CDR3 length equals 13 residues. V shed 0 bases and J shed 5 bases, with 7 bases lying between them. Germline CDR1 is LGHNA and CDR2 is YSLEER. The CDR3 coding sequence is TGCGCCAGCAGCCAAGATCCAGGTACTGAAGCTTTCTTT. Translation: CASSQDPGTEAFF.

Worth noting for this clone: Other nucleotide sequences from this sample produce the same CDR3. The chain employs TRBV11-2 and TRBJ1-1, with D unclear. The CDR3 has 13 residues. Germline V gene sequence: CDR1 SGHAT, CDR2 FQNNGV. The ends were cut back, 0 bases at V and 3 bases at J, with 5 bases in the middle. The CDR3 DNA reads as TGTGCCAGCAGCTTAGATCGGGACACTGAAGCTTTCTTT. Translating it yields CASSLDRDTEAFF.

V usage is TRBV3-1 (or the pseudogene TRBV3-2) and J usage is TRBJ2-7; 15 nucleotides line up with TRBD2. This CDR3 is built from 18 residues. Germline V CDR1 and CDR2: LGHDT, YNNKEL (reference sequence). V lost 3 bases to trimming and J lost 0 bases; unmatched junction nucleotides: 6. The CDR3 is CASSHPGTSGGSSYEQYF. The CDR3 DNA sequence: TGTGCCAGCAGCCACCCCGGGACTAGCGGGGGGAGCTCCTACGAGCAGTACTTC.

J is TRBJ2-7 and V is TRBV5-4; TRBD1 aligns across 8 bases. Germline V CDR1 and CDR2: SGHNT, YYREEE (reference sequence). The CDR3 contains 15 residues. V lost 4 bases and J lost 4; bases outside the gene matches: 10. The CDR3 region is CASSAGTGFAYEQYF. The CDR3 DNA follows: TGTGCCAGCAGCGCAGGGACAGGTTTCGCATACGAGCAGTACTTC.

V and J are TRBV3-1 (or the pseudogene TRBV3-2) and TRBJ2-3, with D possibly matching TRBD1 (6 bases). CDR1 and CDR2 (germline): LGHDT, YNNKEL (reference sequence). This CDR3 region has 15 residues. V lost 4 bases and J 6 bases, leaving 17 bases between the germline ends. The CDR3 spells CASSRGQGMGDTQYF. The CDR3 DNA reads TGTGCCAGCAGCCGAGGCCAGGGGATGGGGGATACGCAGTATTTT.

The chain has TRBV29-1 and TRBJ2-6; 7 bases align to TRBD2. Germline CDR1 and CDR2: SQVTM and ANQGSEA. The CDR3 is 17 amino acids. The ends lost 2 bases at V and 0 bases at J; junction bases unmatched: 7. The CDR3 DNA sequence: TGCAGCGTTGAATATAGGGAGGGGCACTCTGGGGCCAACGTCCTGACTTTC. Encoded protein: CSVEYREGHSGANVLTF. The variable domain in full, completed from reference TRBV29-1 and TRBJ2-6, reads SAVISQKPSRDICQRGTSLTIQCQVDSQVTMMFWYRQQPGQSLTLIATANQGSEATYESGFVIDKFPISRPNLTFSTLTVSNMSPEDSSIYLCSVEYREGHSGANVLTFGAGSRLTVL.

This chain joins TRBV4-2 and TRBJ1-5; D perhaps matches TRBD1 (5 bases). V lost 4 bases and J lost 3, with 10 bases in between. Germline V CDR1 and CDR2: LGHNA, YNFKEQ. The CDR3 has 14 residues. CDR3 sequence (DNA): TGTGCCAGCAGCCTACAGGCGATCAATCAGCCCCAGCATTTT. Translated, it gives CASSLQAINQPQHF.

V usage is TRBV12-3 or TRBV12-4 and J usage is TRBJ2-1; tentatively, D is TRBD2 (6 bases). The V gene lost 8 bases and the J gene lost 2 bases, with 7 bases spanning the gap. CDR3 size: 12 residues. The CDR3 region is CASGGTYNEQFF. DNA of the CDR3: TGTGCCAGCGGGGGGACCTACAATGAGCAGTTCTTC.

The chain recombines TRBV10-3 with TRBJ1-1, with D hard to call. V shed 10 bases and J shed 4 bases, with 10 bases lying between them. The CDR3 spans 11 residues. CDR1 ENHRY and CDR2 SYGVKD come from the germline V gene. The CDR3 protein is CATGVATEAFF. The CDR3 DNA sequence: TGTGCCACCGGGGTGGCCACTGAAGCTTTCTTT.

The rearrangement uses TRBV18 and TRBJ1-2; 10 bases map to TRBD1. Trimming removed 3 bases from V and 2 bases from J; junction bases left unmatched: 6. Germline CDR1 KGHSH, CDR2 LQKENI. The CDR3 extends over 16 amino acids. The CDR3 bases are TGTGCCAGCTCACCGGGACAGGGGATGAGGAACTATGGCTACACCTTC. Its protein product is CASSPGQGMRNYGYTF.

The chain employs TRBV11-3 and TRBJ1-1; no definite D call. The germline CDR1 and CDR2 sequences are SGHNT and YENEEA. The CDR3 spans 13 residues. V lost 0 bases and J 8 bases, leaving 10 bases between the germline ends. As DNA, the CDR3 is TGTGCCAGCAGCTTAGATCGCCGGTCCGAAGCTTTCTTT. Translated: CASSLDRRSEAFF.

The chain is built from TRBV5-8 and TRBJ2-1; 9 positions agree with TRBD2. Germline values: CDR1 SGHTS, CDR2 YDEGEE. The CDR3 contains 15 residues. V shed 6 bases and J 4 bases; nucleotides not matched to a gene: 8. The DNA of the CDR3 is TGTGCCAGCACCCTTAGCGGGGGAGATTACAATGAGCAGTTCTTC. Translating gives CASTLSGGDYNEQFF.